This T cell receptor (beta chain) stems from a study of blood T cell repertoires in COVID-19. Methods used by the authors: Reference gene primer amplification gave estimated nucleated cell counts. Data came from immunoSEQ multiplex PCR; TCRdb stores just in-frame clones and leaves some out. That table supplies the V and J calls and clone size; D and trimming were determined from the DNA. This sample yields 250,000 to 350,000 clones, of which around nine tenths are seen a single time; under 2.5% belongs to the top ten. The CDR3 spans 17 residues. Germline CDR1 and CDR2: SGHRS and YFSETQ. Trimming removed 3 bases from V and 0 bases from J; junction bases left unmatched: 8.

The genes are TRBV5-1 and TRBJ2-1; 8 positions match TRBD2. The TCR sequence derives from a woman aged 55-69 years in a cohort exposed to, infected with or recovered from COVID-19 (not recorded which). The sample consisted of PBMCs or T cells enriched from blood (not recorded which). Here the CDR3 reads CASSWLGSGGSYNEQFF. The DNA for the CDR3 is TGCGCCAGCAGCTGGCTGGGGAGCGGGGGCTCCTACAATGAGCAGTTCTTC. The variable domain in full, completed from reference TRBV5-1 and TRBJ2-1, reads KAGVTQTPRYLIKTRGQQVTLSCSPISGHRSVSWYQQTPGQGLQFLFEYFSETQRNKGNFPGRFSGRQFSNSRSEMNVSTLELGDSALYLCASSWLGSGGSYNEQFFGPGTRLTVL.